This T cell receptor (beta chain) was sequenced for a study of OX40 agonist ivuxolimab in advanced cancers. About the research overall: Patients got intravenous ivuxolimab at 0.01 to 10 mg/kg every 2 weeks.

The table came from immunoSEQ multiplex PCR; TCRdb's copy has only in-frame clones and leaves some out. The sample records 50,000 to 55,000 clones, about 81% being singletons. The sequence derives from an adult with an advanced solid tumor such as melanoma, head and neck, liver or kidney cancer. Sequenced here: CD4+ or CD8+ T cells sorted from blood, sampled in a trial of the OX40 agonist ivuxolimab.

The CDR3: CASNEWSATTGELFF. The CDR3 DNA sequence: TGCGCCAGCAATGAATGGTCGGCCACCACCGGGGAGCTGTTTTTT. The chain joins TRBV5-1 to TRBJ2-2; D unresolved. V was trimmed by 6 bases and J by 4 bases, leaving 16 bases between them. CDR1 SGHRS and CDR2 YFSETQ come from the germline V gene. This CDR3 region has 15 residues.